This T cell receptor (beta chain) comes out of a study of blood T cell repertoires in COVID-19. Study at large: Spain, Italy and the United States supplied samples that represented acute and convalescent COVID-19. Nucleic acid was either cDNA or gDNA, and it came from T cells, B-cell-depleted T cells, or PBMCs.

Sequenced by immunoSEQ multiplex PCR; TCRdb stores in-frame clones only, minus some. The sample lists hundreds of thousands of clones, approximately 78% occurring once. All enrollees were roughly 18 to 89 years old and from fewer than 25 US areas. Exposed enrollees encountered a COVID-19 case at some point within 2 weeks before study entry. Germline values: CDR1 MNHEY, CDR2 SVGAGI. The junction had 9 bases not matched to a gene; V was cut back by 7 bases and J by 2 bases. CDR3 size: 15 residues. This chain uses TRBV6-5 with TRBJ2-3, with TRBD1 matching over 7 bases. This clonotype originated in a man aged 40-55 years who had been exposed to COVID-19. Source material: PBMCs or T cells enriched from blood (not recorded which). DNA of the CDR3: TGTGCCAGCATCTCCGGGACAGCTTACACAGATACGCAGTATTTT. Translated: CASISGTAYTDTQYF.